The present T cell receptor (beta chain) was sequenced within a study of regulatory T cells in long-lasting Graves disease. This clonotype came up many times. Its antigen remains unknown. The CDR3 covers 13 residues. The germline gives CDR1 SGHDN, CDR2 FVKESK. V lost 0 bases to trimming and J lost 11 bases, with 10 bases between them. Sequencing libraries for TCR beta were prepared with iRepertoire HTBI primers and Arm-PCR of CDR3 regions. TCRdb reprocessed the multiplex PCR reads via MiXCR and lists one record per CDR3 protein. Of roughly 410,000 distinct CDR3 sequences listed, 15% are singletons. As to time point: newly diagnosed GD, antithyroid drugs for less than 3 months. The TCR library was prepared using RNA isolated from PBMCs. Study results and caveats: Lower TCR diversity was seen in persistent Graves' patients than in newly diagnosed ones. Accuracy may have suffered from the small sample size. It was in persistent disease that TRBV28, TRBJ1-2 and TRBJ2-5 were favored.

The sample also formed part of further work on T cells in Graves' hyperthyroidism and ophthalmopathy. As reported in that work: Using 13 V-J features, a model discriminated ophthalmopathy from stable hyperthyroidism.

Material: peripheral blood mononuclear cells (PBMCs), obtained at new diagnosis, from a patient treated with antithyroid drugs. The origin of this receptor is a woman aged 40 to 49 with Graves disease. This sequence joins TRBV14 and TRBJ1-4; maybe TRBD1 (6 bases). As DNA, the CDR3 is TGTGCCAGCAGCCAAGAGTGGGGGCGGAAACTGTTTTTT. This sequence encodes CASSQEWGRKLFF.